The clone carrying this TCR beta chain occurred once. During active infection, Seattle patients enrolled and were then monitored through disease. Data came from immunoSEQ multiplex PCR; TCRdb stores just in-frame clones and leaves some out. The sample yields roughly 100,000 clones, roughly 81% seen once. The sample comes from a study of blood T cell repertoires in COVID-19. Trimming left V 3 bases short and J 2 bases short, with 11 bases between. The V gene's germline CDR1 is SGHRS and CDR2 YFSETQ. The CDR3 loop spans 14 amino acids. This receptor was identified in a man older than 75 with COVID-19, enrolled during active disease. This sequence joins TRBV5-1 and TRBJ2-5; TRBD2 is a possible D gene (5 bases). Sample: peripheral blood. CDR3 in DNA: TGCGCCAGCAGCTCCCTGGGAGTACAAGAGACCCAGTACTTC. Amino acid sequence: CASSSLGVQETQYF.